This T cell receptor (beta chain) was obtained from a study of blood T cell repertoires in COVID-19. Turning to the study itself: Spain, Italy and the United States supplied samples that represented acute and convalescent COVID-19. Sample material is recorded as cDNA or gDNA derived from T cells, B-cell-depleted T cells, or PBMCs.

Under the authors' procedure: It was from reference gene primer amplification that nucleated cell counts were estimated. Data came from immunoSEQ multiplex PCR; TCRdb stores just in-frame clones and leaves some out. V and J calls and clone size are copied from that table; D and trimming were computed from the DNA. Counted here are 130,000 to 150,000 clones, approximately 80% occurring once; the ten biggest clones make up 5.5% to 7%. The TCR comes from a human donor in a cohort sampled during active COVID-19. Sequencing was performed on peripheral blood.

This chain's CDR3 is CASSPARSGSEAFF. DNA of the CDR3: TGCGCCAGCAGCCCGGCGAGATCGGGAAGTGAAGCTTTCTTT. This chain joins TRBV5-1 and TRBJ1-1; no firm D call. Germline-derived CDR1 and CDR2 are SGHRS and YFSETQ. The CDR3 is made up of 14 amino acids. V was cut by 4 bases and J by 7 bases, with 17 bases left in between.